The 9 T cell receptor beta chains below all came from one sample that was sequenced in a study of T cell responses to AZD1222 COVID-19 vaccine. TCRdb keeps only in-frame clones here, not all; method: immunoSEQ multiplex PCR. The sample records roughly 26,000 clones, over 75% being singletons. The source was peripheral blood, collected 28 days after the second AZD1222 dose. The receptors derive from an adult who received the AZD1222 COVID-19 vaccine.

The J gene is TRBJ2-5, the V gene TRBV5-1; 7 nucleotides line up with TRBD2. Germline trimming cut 4 bases from V and 3 bases from J; bases unmatched to any gene: 12. The germline V gene encodes CDR1 SGHRS and CDR2 YFSETQ. This CDR3 is built from 16 residues. The CDR3 loop reads CASSRNPSGQKETQYF. CDR3 DNA: TGCGCCAGCAGCCGAAATCCTAGCGGTCAAAAAGAGACCCAGTACTTC.

V gene TRBV6-5 combines with J gene TRBJ1-5; a possible D gene is TRBD1 (6 bases). The germline V gene encodes CDR1 MNHEY and CDR2 SVGAGI. There are 15 residues in the CDR3. Trimming removed 8 bases at V and 0 bases at J, with 14 bases between. The CDR3 loop is CASCSGVYSNQPQHF. DNA for the CDR3: TGTGCCAGCTGTTCAGGGGTTTATAGCAATCAGCCCCAGCATTTT.

The J gene is TRBJ2-7, the V gene TRBV6-1; D gene ambiguous. The V end lost 2 bases, the J end lost 0 bases, and 8 bases lay between the germline ends. The CDR3 has 14 amino acids. CDR1 is MNHNS, CDR2 SASEGT, per germline. CDR3 amino acids: CASSENGRSYEQYF. The CDR3 DNA sequence: TGTGCCAGCAGTGAAAATGGCCGCTCCTACGAGCAGTACTTC.

The chain couples TRBV7-2 to TRBJ2-2; D unclear. V was shortened by 2 bases and J by 4 bases, with 8 bases between the two germline ends. Per the germline V gene, CDR1 is SGHTA and CDR2 is FQGNSA. The CDR3 sequence is 14 residues long. The CDR3: CASSLSFVTGELFF. The CDR3 DNA reads TGTGCCAGCAGCTTAAGTTTCGTCACCGGGGAGCTGTTTTTT.

The chain recombines TRBV5-1 with TRBJ1-1, with D possibly TRBD1 on 5 matching bases. The CDR3 runs 16 residues. Germline CDR1 is SGHRS and CDR2 is YFSETQ. Trimming removed 0 bases from V and 0 bases from J, with 12 bases in between. CDR3 nucleotide sequence: TGCGCCAGCAGCTTGGCCTCGGGGACTCTGAACACTGAAGCTTTCTTT. As protein: CASSLASGTLNTEAFF.

The chain couples TRBV19 to TRBJ2-7; TRBD1 is a possible D gene (5 bases). V was clipped by 5 bases and J by 3 bases, with 8 bases between them. The CDR3 runs 12 residues. CDR1 is LNHDA, CDR2 SQIVND, per germline (reference sequence). The CDR3 DNA follows: TGTGCCAGTAGTGGCCAGGGCTACGAGCAGTACTTC. Translating gives CASSGQGYEQYF. Variable domain in full (rest from reference TRBV19 and TRBJ2-7): DGGITQSPKYLFRKEGQNVTLSCEQNLNHDAMYWYRQDPGQGLRLIYYSQIVNDFQKGDIAEGYSVSREKKESFPLTVTSAQKNPTAFYLCASSGQGYEQYFGPGTRLTVT.

The chain carries TRBV12-3 or TRBV12-4 and TRBJ2-2; D remains unclear. Trimming removed 3 bases at V and 7 bases at J, with 9 bases between. The CDR3 consists of 13 residues. In DNA form, the CDR3 reads TGTGCCAGCAGTTTCTTAGGGAACGGGGAGCTGTTTTTT. Its protein product is CASSFLGNGELFF.

The rearrangement joins TRBV6-5 to TRBJ2-1; 11 bases match TRBD2. Germline V gene lookup returns CDR1 MNHEY and CDR2 SVGAGI. CDR3 length: 13 residues. The CDR3 nucleotides are TGTACGACGGATAGCGGGGGGGCTTATGAGCAGTTCTTC. Encoded protein: CTTDSGGAYEQFF.

This chain connects TRBV15 to TRBJ1-1, with D uncertain. This CDR3 region has 14 residues. The germline V and J ends were trimmed by 3 bases and 0 bases, with 8 bases remaining between them. Per germline, CDR1 LNHNV and CDR2 YYDKDF (reference sequence). The CDR3 protein is CATSRAGLNTEAFF. CDR3 nucleotide sequence: TGTGCCACCAGCAGGGCCGGGCTGAACACTGAAGCTTTCTTT.